This paragraph covers one T cell receptor beta chain sequence. Its antigen is not identified. This specimen belongs to a study of shared clonotypes between healthy human individuals. Overall study: Three plates each covered CD4 naive and memory; CD8 naive two, CD8 memory one.

Naive CD8 populations comprised CD45RO-negative cells positively selected for CCR7, excluding terminally differentiated effector memory CD45RA+ cells. Study findings and constraints: A handful of donors showed sharing of approximately 5% of naive CD4 clonotypes.

The CDR3 spans 14 residues. Germline V gene lookup returns CDR1 MNHNY and CDR2 SVGAGI (reference sequence). V gave up 5 bases and J gave up 1 base, with 11 bases separating them. The table came from immunoSEQ multiplex PCR; TCRdb's copy has only in-frame clones and leaves some out. Counted here are millions of clones, 93% occurring once; the ten biggest clones make up more than 1.5%. This clonotype was obtained from a man aged 18 to 30 in good health. Some clones in this sample may be carry-over from other donors' samples. Sequenced: naive CD8+ T cells from PBMCs. V is TRBV6-6 and J is TRBJ1-1, with D tentatively TRBD1 (6 bases). The CDR3 bases are TGTGCCAGCAGTAGCCGGGACACGAACACTGAAGCTTTCTTT. Protein product: CASSSRDTNTEAFF.